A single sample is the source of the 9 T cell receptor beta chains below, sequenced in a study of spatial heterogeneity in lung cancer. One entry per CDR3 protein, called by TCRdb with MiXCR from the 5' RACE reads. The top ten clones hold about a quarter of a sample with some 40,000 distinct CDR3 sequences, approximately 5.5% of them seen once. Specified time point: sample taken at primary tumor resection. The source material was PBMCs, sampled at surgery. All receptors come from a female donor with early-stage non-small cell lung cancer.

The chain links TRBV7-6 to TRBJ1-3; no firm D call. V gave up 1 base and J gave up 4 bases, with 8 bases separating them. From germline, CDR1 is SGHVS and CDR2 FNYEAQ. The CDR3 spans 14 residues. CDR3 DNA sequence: TGTGCCAGCAGCTTAGTAGCCCCGGGAAACACCATATATTTT. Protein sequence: CASSLVAPGNTIYF. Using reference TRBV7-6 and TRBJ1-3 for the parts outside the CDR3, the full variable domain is GAGVSQSPRYKVTKRGQDVALRCDPISGHVSLYWYRQALGQGPEFLTYFNYEAQQDKSGLPNDRFSAERPEGSISTLTIQRTEQRDSAMYRCASSLVAPGNTIYFGEGSWLTVV.

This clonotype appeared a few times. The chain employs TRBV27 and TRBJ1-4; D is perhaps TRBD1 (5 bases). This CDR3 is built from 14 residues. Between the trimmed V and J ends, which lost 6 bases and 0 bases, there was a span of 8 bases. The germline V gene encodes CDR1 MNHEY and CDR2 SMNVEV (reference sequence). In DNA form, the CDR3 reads TGTGCCAGCAGGGACACTTCAACTAATGAAAAACTGTTTTTT. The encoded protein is CASRDTSTNEKLFF.

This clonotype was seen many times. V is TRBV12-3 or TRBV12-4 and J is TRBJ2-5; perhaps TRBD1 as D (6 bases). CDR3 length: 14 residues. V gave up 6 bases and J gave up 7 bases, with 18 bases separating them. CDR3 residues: CASSRSSPQGTQYF. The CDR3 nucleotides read TGTGCCAGCAGCCGATCGAGCCCACAGGGGACCCAGTACTTC.

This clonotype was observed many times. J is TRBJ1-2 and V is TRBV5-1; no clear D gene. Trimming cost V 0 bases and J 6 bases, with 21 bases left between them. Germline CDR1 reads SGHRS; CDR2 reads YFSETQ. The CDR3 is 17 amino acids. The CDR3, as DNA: TGCGCCAGCAGCTTGGCCGATGGAGCCCGCCTCCAAGATGGCTACACCTTC. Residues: CASSLADGARLQDGYTF.

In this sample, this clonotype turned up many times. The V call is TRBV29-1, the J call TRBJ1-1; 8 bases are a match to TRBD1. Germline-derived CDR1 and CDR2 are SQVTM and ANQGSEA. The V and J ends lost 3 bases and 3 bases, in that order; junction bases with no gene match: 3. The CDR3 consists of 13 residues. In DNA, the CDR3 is TGCAGCGTTGACCAGGGGGCAGACACTGAAGCTTTCTTT. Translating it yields CSVDQGADTEAFF. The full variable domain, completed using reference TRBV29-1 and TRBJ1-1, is SAVISQKPSRDICQRGTSLTIQCQVDSQVTMMFWYRQQPGQSLTLIATANQGSEATYESGFVIDKFPISRPNLTFSTLTVSNMSPEDSSIYLCSVDQGADTEAFFGQGTRLTVV.

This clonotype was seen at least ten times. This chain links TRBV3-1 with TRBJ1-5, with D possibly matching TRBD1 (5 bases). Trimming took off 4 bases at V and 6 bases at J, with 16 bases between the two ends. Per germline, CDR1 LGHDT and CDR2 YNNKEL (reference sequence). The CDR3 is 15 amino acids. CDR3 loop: CASSPGGGVGQPQHF. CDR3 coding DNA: TGTGCCAGCAGCCCCGGTGGGGGGGTCGGTCAGCCCCAGCATTTT.

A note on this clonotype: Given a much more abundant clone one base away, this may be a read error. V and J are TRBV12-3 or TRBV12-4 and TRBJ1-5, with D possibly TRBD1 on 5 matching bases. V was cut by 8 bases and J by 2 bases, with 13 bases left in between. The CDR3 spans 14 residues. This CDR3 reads CASGSQEGNQPQHF. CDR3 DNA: TGTGCCAGCGGCTCACAGGAAGGCAATCAGCCCCAGCATTTT.

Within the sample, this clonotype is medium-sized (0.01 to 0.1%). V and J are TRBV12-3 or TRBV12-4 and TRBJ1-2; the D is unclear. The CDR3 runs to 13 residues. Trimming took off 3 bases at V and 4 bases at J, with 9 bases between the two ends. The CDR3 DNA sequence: TGTGCCAGCAGTTTGAGTCCGGCCTATGGCTACACCTTC. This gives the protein CASSLSPAYGYTF.

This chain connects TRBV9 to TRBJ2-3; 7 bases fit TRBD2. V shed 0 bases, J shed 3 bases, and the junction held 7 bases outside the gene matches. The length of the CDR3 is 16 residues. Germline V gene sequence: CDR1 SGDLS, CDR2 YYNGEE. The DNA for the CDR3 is TGTGCCAGCAGCGTAGGCGGGGGATCCCCTACAGATACGCAGTATTTT. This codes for CASSVGGGSPTDTQYF.